This is a list of T cell receptor beta chains from one sample in a study of T cell repertoires in cytomegalovirus infection. TCRdb processed the reads anew with MiXCR; each CDR3 protein has one entry. The sample has 450,000 to 600,000 distinct CDR3 sequences, over 9% seen once. The material sequenced was PBMCs. These TCRs come from a human donor in good health (CMV status not recorded). Some clones in this sample may be carry-over from other donors' samples. The conserved cysteine and the conserved F or W are not part of the CDR3 here.

j_gene,v_gene,CDR3aa
TRBJ2-5,TRBV5-5,ASSFVDGGGETQY
TRBJ1-1,TRBV19,ASSNTFNTEAF
TRBJ2-3,TRBV12-3/TRBV12-4,ASSLGVITDTQY
TRBJ1-4,TRBV28,ASSLGRVEKLF
TRBJ2-3,TRBV5-4,ASSLVATRDTQY
TRBJ1-5,TRBV18,ASSPGLGSQPQH
TRBJ1-1,TRBV2,ASSGSTRNTEAF
TRBJ2-7,TRBV14,ASSQGGGVPLGYEQY
TRBJ1-5,TRBV28,ASSLPEAGNQPQH
TRBJ1-4,TRBV6-1,ASSEGGRAMF
TRBJ1-4,TRBV7-9,ASSLTQGAKLF
TRBJ2-5,TRBV13,ASSYSQGMETQY
TRBJ2-4,TRBV7-2,ASSSDVFKNIQY
TRBJ1-1,TRBV19,ASSSGGRLNTEAF
TRBJ2-2,TRBV7-6,ASSPDRNTGELF
TRBJ2-5,TRBV5-4,ASSLRVSGRAEETQY
TRBJ2-1,TRBV5-1,ASSSREGRLGEQF
TRBJ2-5,TRBV12-3/TRBV12-4,ASRPFPSGVQETQY
TRBJ2-7,TRBV7-3,ASSLTGQYEQY
TRBJ2-2,TRBV19,ASCRLAGGPITGELF
TRBJ2-5,TRBV29-1,SVDEGLETQY
TRBJ2-5,TRBV2,ASRTGVAETQY
TRBJ2-7,TRBV14,ASSQGLAGVEEQY
TRBJ2-5,TRBV5-4,ASSPAKLAGGRGGETQY
TRBJ1-6,TRBV4-2,ASSQETGQGASPLH
TRBJ2-7,TRBV14,ASSHRGPTDYEQY
TRBJ2-1,TRBV10-3,AISDPLAGTYNEQF
TRBJ2-1,TRBV7-2,ASSLNRGPYNEQF
TRBJ1-2,TRBV27,ASSTGFNYGYT
TRBJ2-7,TRBV30,AWRLAGVTEQY
TRBJ2-1,TRBV6-5,ASSYTGTGTYNEQF
TRBJ1-6,TRBV10-3,AISERASSYNSPLH
TRBJ2-7,TRBV7-9,ASSAQRGSYEQY
TRBJ2-1,TRBV11-2,ASSLERLAGYNEQF
TRBJ1-1,TRBV28,ASSPGGEDTEAF
TRBJ2-3,TRBV20-1,SARAGSHADTQY
TRBJ2-7,TRBV19,ASSIAPYYEQY
TRBJ2-7,TRBV7-2,ASSLVGEAHEQY
TRBJ2-3,TRBV6-1,ASSTTGWGTQY
TRBJ2-1,TRBV5-1,ASSFTENEQF